This TCR beta chain came from a study of blood T cell repertoires in COVID-19. Profiling relied on immunoSEQ multiplex PCR, and the TCRdb table lists in-frame clones only, not all of them. Of approximately 170,000 clones listed, 65% to 85% were seen once; the top ten hold less than 4.5%. Losses at the gene ends were 0 bases for V and 1 base for J; bases not matched to a gene: 4. The CDR3 is made up of 17 amino acids. Germline CDR1 is SGHNT and CDR2 is YENEEA. This TCR came from a woman aged 50 to 65 in a cohort exposed to, infected with or recovered from COVID-19 (not recorded which). The chain couples TRBV11-3 to TRBJ2-1; the match to TRBD1 covers 9 bases. Material for sequencing was PBMCs or T cells enriched from blood (not recorded which). The CDR3 region is CASSLDETGGSYNEQFF. As DNA, the CDR3 is TGTGCCAGCAGCTTAGATGAGACAGGGGGGTCCTACAATGAGCAGTTCTTC.